This TCR beta chain is from a study of CD8+ T cells in alopecia areata. This CDR3 is built from 14 residues. The V and J ends lost 5 bases and 10 bases, in that order; junction bases with no gene match: 12. CDR1 SQVTM and CDR2 ANQGSEA come from the germline V gene. Sequencing templates came from extracted RNA that was reverse transcribed into cDNA. Using immunoSEQ multiplex PCR, the repertoire was profiled, and TCRdb retains in-frame clones only, with some absent. The sample carries more than 200,000 clones, approximately 47% recorded once. Treatment defined: oral pan-JAK inhibitor, 5-10 mg twice daily.

The sequence was obtained from a human donor with alopecia areata. Sequencing was performed on CD4+ T cells sorted from blood, taken at approximately week 39, from a patient treated with tofacitinib. The rearrangement links TRBV29-1 to TRBJ2-4; 9 positions match TRBD2. The CDR3 here is CSVLGGGRAPIQYF. The CDR3 region has the DNA TGCAGCGTTTTGGGGGGCGGGAGGGCCCCGATTCAGTACTTC. The full variable domain, with the rest looked up from reference TRBV29-1 and TRBJ2-4, is SAVISQKPSRDICQRGTSLTIQCQVDSQVTMMFWYRQQPGQSLTLIATANQGSEATYESGFVIDKFPISRPNLTFSTLTVSNMSPEDSSIYLCSVLGGGRAPIQYFGAGTRLSVL.